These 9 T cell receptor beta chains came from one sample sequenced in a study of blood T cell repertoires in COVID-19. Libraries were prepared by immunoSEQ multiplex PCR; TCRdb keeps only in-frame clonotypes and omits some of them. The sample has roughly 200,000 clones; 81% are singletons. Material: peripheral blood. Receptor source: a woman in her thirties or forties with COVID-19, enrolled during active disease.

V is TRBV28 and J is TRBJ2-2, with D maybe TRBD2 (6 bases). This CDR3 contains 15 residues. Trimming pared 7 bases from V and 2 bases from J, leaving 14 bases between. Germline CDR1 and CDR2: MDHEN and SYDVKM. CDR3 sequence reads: CASIPGGSNTGELFF. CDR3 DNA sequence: TGTGCCAGCATCCCAGGAGGGTCCAACACCGGGGAGCTGTTTTTT.

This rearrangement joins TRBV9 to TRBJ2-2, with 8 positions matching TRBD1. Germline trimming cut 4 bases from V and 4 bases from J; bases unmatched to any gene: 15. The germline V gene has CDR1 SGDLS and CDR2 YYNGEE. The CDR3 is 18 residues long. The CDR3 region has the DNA TGTGCCAGCAGCAAAGAGGACAGGGTAAAGGGATCCACCGGGGAGCTGTTTTTT. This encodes CASSKEDRVKGSTGELFF.

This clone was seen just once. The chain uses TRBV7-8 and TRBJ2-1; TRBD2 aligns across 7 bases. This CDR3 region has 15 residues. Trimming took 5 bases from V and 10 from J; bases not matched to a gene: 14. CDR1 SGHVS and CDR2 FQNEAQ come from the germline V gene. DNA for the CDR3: TGTGCCAGCAGCGACCTAGCGGACCCTAAGTGGGAGCAGTTCTTC. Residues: CASSDLADPKWEQFF.

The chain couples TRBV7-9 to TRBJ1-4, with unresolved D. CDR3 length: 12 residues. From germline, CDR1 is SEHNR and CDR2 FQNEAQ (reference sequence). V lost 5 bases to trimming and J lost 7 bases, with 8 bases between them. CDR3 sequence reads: CASSRGSEKLFF. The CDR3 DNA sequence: TGTGCCAGCAGCCGAGGGAGTGAAAAACTGTTTTTT.

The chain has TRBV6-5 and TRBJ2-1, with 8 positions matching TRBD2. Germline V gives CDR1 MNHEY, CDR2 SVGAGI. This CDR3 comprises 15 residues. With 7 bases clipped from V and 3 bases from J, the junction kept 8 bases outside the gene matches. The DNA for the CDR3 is TGTGCCAGCACCACGGGAGGGAGGTTCTACAATGAGCAGTTCTTC. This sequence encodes CASTTGGRFYNEQFF.

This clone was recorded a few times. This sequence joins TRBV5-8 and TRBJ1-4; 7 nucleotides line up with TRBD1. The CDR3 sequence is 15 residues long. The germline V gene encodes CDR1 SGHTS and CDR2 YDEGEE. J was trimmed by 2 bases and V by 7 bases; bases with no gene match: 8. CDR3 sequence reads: CASGYQTGTNEKLFF. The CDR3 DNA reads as TGTGCCAGCGGGTACCAGACAGGGACTAATGAAAAACTGTTTTTT.

The CDR3 DNA follows: TGTGCCAGCAGCCAACTTTTGGGGGCAGGGGAGACCCAGTACTTC. The encoded protein is CASSQLLGAGETQYF. The J gene is TRBJ2-5, the V gene TRBV7-2; D is possibly TRBD1 (6 bases). Germline V gene sequence: CDR1 SGHTA, CDR2 FQGNSA. The CDR3 has 15 amino acids. V dropped 5 bases and J dropped 5 bases, with 18 bases sitting between them.

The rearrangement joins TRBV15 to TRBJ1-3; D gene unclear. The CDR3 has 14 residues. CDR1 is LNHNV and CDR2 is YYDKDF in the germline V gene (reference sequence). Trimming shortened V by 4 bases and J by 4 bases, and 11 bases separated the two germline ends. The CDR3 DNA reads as TGTGCCACCAGCAACAAAGTCTGGGGAAACACCATATATTTT. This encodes CATSNKVWGNTIYF.

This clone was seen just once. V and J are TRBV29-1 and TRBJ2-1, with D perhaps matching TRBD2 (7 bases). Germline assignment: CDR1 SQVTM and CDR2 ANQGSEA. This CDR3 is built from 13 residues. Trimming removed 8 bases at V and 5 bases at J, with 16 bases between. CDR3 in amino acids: CSSPGGLHNEQFF. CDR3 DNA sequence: TGCAGCTCCCCGGGGGGCTTACACAATGAGCAGTTCTTC.